This T cell receptor beta chain comes out of a study of CXCR3-negative and CXCR3-positive naive CD8 T cells. Whole-study findings and limits: TRB CDR3 hydrophobicity was greater in CXCR3-positive naive cells than in CXCR3-negative naive cells.

All TRB cDNA libraries came from 5' RACE performed with UMI labels. TCRdb re-called the 5' RACE reads; one entry per CDR3 protein, DNA not given. The sample's table shows some 140,000 distinct CDR3 sequences. With regard to this clonotype: As yet, its antigen is unknown.

The CDR3 spans 13 residues. The germline V gene encodes CDR1 SEHNR and CDR2 FQNEAQ (reference sequence). The sample comprised naive CXCR3+ CD8+ T cells from blood. Subset of the sample: CD45RO-CCR7+CD27+CD95- naive CD8+ T cells expressing CXCR3 (TNR3+). The clonotype originates from a human donor in good health. Some clones in this sample may be carry-over from other donors' samples. The chain joins TRBV7-9 to TRBJ2-5. The CDR3 here is CASSLLNGETQYF.